Sequencing of this T cell receptor (beta chain) was carried out in a study of cytomegalovirus exposure and HLA in healthy donors. Germline loops: CDR1 SGHTA, CDR2 FQGTGA. There are 17 residues in the CDR3. Trimming took 5 bases from V and 1 from J; bases not matched to a gene: 9. Vbeta (60) and Jbeta (13) primers were used in the PCR. Profiling relied on immunoSEQ multiplex PCR, and the TCRdb table lists in-frame clones only, not all of them. In the table there are some 100,000 clones, approximately 60% of which are singletons. Study observations and caveats: In presence/absence analyses, roughly uniform sequencing depth across donors was assumed.

This clone showed up just a few times. The antigen is not known. The V gene is TRBV7-3, the J gene TRBJ1-5; 9 bases agree with TRBD1. The sequence was collected from a young woman in good health and CMV-seropositive. Sample: PBMCs. CDR3 protein: CASSREDRGESNQPQHF. CDR3 coding DNA: TGTGCCAGCAGCCGGGAGGACAGGGGAGAAAGCAATCAGCCCCAGCATTTT.